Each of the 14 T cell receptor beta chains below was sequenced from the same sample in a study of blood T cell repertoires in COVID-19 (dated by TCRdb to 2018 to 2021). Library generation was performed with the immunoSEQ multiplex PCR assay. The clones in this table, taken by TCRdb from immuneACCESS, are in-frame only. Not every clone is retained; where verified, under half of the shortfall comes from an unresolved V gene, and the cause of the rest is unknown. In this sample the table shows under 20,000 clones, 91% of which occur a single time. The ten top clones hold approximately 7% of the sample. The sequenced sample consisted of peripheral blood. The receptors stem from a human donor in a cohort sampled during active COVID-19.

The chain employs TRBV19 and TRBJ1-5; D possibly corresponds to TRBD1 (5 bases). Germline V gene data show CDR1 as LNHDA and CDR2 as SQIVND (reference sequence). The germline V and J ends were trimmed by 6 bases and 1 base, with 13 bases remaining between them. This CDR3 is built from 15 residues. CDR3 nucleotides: TGTGCCAGTAGGTGGACACTCCGGAGCAATCAGCCCCAGCATTTT. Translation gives CASRWTLRSNQPQHF.

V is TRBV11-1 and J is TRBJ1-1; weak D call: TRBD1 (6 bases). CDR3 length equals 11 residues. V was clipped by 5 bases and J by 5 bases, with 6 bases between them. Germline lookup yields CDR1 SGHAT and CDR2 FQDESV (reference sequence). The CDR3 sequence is CASSQGTEAFF. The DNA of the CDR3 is TGTGCCAGCAGCCAGGGGACTGAAGCTTTCTTT.

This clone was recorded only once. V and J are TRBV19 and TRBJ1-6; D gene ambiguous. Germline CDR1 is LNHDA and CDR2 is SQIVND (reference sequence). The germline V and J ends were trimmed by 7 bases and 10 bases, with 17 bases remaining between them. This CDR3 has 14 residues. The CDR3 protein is CASMSPGKSSPLHF. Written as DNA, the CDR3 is TGTGCCAGTATGAGTCCGGGTAAAAGCTCACCCCTCCACTTT.

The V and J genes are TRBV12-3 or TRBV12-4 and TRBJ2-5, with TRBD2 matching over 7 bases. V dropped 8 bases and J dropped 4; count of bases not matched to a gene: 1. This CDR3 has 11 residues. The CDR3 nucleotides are TGTGCCAGCTCGGGGGGAGAGACCCAGTACTTC. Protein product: CASSGGETQYF.

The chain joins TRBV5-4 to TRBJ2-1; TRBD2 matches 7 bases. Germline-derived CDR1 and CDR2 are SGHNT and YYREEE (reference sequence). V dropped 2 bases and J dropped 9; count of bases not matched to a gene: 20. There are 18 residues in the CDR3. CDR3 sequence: CASSLGGLAEPSAGEQFF. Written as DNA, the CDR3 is TGTGCCAGCAGCTTAGGCGGGCTAGCGGAGCCCTCGGCCGGTGAGCAGTTCTTC.

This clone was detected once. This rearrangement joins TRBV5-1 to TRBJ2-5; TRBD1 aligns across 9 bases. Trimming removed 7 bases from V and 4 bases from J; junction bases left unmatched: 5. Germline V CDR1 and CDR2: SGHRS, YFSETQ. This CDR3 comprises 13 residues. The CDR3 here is CASDTGGGETQYF. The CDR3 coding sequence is TGCGCCAGCGATACAGGGGGCGGAGAGACCCAGTACTTC. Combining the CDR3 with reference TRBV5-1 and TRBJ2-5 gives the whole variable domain KAGVTQTPRYLIKTRGQQVTLSCSPISGHRSVSWYQQTPGQGLQFLFEYFSETQRNKGNFPGRFSGRQFSNSRSEMNVSTLELGDSALYLCASDTGGGETQYFGPGTRLLVL.

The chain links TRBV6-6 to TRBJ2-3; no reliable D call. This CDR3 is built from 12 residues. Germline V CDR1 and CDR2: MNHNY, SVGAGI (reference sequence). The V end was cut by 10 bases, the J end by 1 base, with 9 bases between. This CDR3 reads CATNRGTDTQYF. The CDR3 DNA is TGTGCCACCAACCGAGGCACAGATACGCAGTATTTT.

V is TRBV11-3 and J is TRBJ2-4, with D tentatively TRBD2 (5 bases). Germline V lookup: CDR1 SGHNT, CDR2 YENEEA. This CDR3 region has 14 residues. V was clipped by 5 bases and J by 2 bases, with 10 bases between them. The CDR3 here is CASSPGGSKNIQYF. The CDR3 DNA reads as TGTGCCAGCAGCCCCGGCGGGTCCAAAAACATTCAGTACTTC.

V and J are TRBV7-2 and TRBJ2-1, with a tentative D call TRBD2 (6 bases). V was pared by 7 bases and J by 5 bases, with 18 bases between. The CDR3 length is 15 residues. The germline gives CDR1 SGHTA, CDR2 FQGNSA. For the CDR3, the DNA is TGTGCCAGCACGGTCCTAGGAGGGCCAAACAATGAGCAGTTCTTC. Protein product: CASTVLGGPNNEQFF.

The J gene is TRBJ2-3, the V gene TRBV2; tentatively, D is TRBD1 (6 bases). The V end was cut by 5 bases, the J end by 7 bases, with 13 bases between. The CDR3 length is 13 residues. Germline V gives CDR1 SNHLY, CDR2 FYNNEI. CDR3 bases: TGTGCCAGCAGTAGGGACAATACCAATACGCAGTATTTT. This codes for CASSRDNTNTQYF.

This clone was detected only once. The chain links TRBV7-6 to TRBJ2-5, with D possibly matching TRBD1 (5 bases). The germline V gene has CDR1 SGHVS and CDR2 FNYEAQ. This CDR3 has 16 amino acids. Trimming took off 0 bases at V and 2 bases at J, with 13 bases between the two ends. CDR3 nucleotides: TGTGCCAGCAGCTTAGCTTCACAGGCCATTCAAGAGACCCAGTACTTC. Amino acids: CASSLASQAIQETQYF.

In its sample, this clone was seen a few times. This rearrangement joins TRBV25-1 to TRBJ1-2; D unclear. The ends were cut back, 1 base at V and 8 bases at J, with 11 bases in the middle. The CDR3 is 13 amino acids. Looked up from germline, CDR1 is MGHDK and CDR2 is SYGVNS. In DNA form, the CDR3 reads TGTGCCAGCAGTGAATTTGCAGGCGGGGGCTACACCTTC. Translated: CASSEFAGGGYTF.

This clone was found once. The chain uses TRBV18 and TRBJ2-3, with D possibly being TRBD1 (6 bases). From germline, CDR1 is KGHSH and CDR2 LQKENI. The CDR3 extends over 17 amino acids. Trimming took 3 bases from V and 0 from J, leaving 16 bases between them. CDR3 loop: CASSPDGTRLSTDTQYF. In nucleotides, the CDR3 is TGTGCCAGCTCACCCGATGGGACACGACTTAGCACAGATACGCAGTATTTT.

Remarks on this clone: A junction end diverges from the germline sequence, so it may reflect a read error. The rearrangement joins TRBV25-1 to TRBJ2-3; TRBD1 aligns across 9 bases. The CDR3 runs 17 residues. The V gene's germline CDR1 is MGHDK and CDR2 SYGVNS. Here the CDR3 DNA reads TGTGCCAGCAATGAAGGTCCGGACAGGGGTGGCACAGATACGCAGTATTTT. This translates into CASNEGPDRGGTDTQYF. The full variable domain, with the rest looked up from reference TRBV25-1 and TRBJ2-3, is EADIYQTPRYLVIGTGKKITLECSQTMGHDKMYWYQQDPGMELHLIHYSYGVNSTEKGDLSSESTVSRIRTEHFPLTLESARPSHTSQYLCASNEGPDRGGTDTQYFGPGTRLTVL.